A single sample is the source of the 14 T cell receptor beta chains below, sequenced in a study of memory CD4+ T cells and cytomegalovirus serostatus. Single viable CD3+CD4+CD8-CD45RO+ cells were sorted as the memory CD4+ T cells. The protocol was immunoSEQ multiplex PCR, while the TCRdb copy is restricted to in-frame clones and leaves out a portion. The table lists almost 45,000 clones, roughly three quarters of them singletons. Sequenced: memory CD4+ T cells from blood. Receptors originate from an adult in good health and CMV-seronegative.

V usage is TRBV19 and J usage is TRBJ2-6; 7 nucleotides align to TRBD1. CDR1 is LNHDA and CDR2 is SQIVND in the germline V gene (reference sequence). The junction had 10 bases not matched to a gene; V was cut back by 5 bases and J by 12 bases. The CDR3 has 14 residues. This chain's CDR3 is CASSSQGYLSVLTF. The CDR3 DNA sequence: TGTGCCAGTAGTTCACAGGGGTATCTAAGCGTCCTGACTTTC.

J is TRBJ2-6 and V is TRBV7-2; D possibly corresponds to TRBD2 (6 bases). Germline values: CDR1 SGHTA, CDR2 FQGNSA. This CDR3 comprises 16 residues. V gave up 5 bases and J gave up 1 base, with 12 bases separating them. CDR3 in amino acids: CASSGGIASGANVLTF. DNA of the CDR3: TGTGCCAGCAGCGGGGGGATCGCTTCTGGGGCCAACGTCCTGACTTTC.

This chain joins TRBV11-3 and TRBJ2-2; D is uncertain. CDR1 and CDR2 (germline): SGHNT, YENEEA. V was pared by 3 bases and J by 5 bases, with 10 bases between. There are 14 residues in the CDR3. CDR3 nucleotide sequence: TGTGCCAGCAGCTTTAAGGGCTATACCGGGGAGCTGTTTTTT. Translation gives CASSFKGYTGELFF.

The J gene is TRBJ1-5, the V gene TRBV12-5; maybe TRBD1 (5 bases). The ends were cut back, 2 bases at V and 5 bases at J, with 19 bases in the middle. The CDR3 extends over 17 amino acids. CDR1 LGHNT and CDR2 FRNRAP come from the germline V gene. The CDR3 region is CASGLQTLGGHYQPQHF. The DNA of the CDR3 is TGTGCTAGTGGTTTGCAGACCCTCGGCGGACATTATCAGCCCCAGCATTTT.

This clone was observed once. The chain joins TRBV12-5 to TRBJ2-1; a weak D match, TRBD2 (5 bases). V was cut by 6 bases and J by 8 bases, with 8 bases left in between. CDR1 and CDR2 (germline): LGHNT, FRNRAP. This CDR3 region has 11 residues. The CDR3 protein is CASGSRDEQFF. CDR3 sequence (DNA): TGTGCTAGTGGGTCGAGGGATGAGCAGTTCTTC.

This clone has just a few counts. The CDR3 DNA is TGTGCCAGCAGCTTAGCCGGGGGCCCACCCGAAGCTTTCTTT. It translates to CASSLAGGPPEAFF. This chain uses TRBV7-9 with TRBJ1-1; possibly TRBD1 for D (6 bases). Trimming stripped 0 bases from V and 8 bases from J, with 13 bases between. CDR3 length: 14 amino acids. Germline values: CDR1 SEHNR, CDR2 FQNEAQ (reference sequence).

This clone was counted a few times. The gene calls are TRBV2 and TRBJ1-5, with 11 bases matching TRBD1. The CDR3 contains 15 residues. V shed 6 bases, J shed 7 bases, and the junction held 8 bases outside the gene matches. Germline CDR1 is SNHLY and CDR2 is FYNNEI. As DNA, the CDR3 is TGTGCCAGCAGGGTCGGACAGGGGGCGAGGCAGCCCCAGCATTTT. This encodes CASRVGQGARQPQHF.

This chain connects TRBV9 to TRBJ2-2; TRBD2 aligns across 7 bases. This CDR3 contains 13 residues. J gave up 6 bases and V 4 bases, and 3 bases lay outside the gene matches. Germline values: CDR1 SGDLS, CDR2 YYNGEE. Written as DNA, the CDR3 is TGTGCCAGCAGCAGGACTAGTCCCGGGGAGCTGTTTTTT. This sequence encodes CASSRTSPGELFF.

The V and J genes are TRBV5-4 and TRBJ2-1; the match to TRBD1 covers 7 bases. CDR1 is SGHNT, CDR2 YYREEE, per germline (reference sequence). This CDR3 is 13 amino acids long. Unmatched junction bases numbered 6, after V lost 4 bases and J lost 8 bases. The CDR3 region is CASSRDRDDEQFF. CDR3 nucleotide sequence: TGTGCCAGCAGCCGAGACAGGGACGATGAGCAGTTCTTC.

This chain joins TRBV4-3 and TRBJ2-1, with no clear D. CDR1 is LGHNA and CDR2 is YSLEER in the germline V gene. V was cut by 1 base and J by 1 base, with 11 bases left in between. This CDR3 is 16 amino acids long. CDR3 DNA: TGCGCCAGCAGCCAAGCCGTTGGTGATTCCTACAATGAGCAGTTCTTC. Protein sequence: CASSQAVGDSYNEQFF.

The chain has TRBV5-1 and TRBJ2-5, with D perhaps TRBD2 (5 bases). Germline V lookup: CDR1 SGHRS, CDR2 YFSETQ. CDR3 size: 14 residues. Deletions cut 0 bases from V and 4 bases from J, with 10 bases between. CDR3 nucleotide sequence: TGCGCCAGCAGCTTGGATCCTAGCCGAGAGACCCAGTACTTC. Protein product: CASSLDPSRETQYF.

CDR3 in amino acids: CATSRPDSFDQPQHF. For the CDR3, the DNA is TGTGCCACCAGCAGACCGGACAGTTTTGATCAGCCCCAGCATTTT. The V and J genes are TRBV15 and TRBJ1-5; possibly TRBD1 for D (6 bases). The germline V gene has CDR1 LNHNV and CDR2 YYDKDF (reference sequence). The CDR3 consists of 15 residues. Trimming pared 2 bases from V and 5 bases from J, leaving 13 bases between.

The CDR3 reads CASSRILAGGGEQYF. The CDR3 region has the DNA TGCGCCAGCAGCCGCATACTAGCGGGAGGTGGCGAGCAGTACTTC. The chain combines TRBV5-1 with TRBJ2-7; 12 bases line up with TRBD2. Trimming removed 4 bases from V and 6 bases from J; junction bases left unmatched: 8. Germline-derived CDR1 and CDR2 are SGHRS and YFSETQ. This CDR3 is built from 15 residues.

The CDR3 sequence is CATEGGDKGENEQFF. As DNA, the CDR3 is TGTGCCACCGAAGGGGGGGACAAGGGCGAGAATGAGCAGTTCTTC. The chain uses TRBV25-1 and TRBJ2-1; D might be TRBD2 (7 bases). From germline, CDR1 is MGHDK and CDR2 SYGVNS. Trimming stripped 10 bases from V and 7 bases from J, with 23 bases between. The CDR3 covers 15 residues. Variable domain in full (rest from reference TRBV25-1 and TRBJ2-1): EADIYQTPRYLVIGTGKKITLECSQTMGHDKMYWYQQDPGMELHLIHYSYGVNSTEKGDLSSESTVSRIRTEHFPLTLESARPSHTSQYLCATEGGDKGENEQFFGPGTRLTVL.